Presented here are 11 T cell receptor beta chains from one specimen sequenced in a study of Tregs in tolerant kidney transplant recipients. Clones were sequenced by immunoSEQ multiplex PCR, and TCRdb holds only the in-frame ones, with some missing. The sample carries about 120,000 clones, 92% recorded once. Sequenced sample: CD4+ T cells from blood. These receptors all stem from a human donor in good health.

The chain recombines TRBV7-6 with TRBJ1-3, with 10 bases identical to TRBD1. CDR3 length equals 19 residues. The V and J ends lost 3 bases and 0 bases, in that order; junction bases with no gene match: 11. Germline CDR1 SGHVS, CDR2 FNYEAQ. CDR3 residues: CASSFIGTGASSSGNTIYF. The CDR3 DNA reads TGTGCCAGCAGCTTCATCGGGACAGGGGCCTCTAGCTCTGGAAACACCATATATTTT.

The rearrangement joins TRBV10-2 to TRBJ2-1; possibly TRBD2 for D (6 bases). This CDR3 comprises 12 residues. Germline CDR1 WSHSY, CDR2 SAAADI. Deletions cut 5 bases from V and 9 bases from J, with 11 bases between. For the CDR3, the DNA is TGCGCCAGCAGTCGACTAGTGGCTGAGCAGTTCTTC. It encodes CASSRLVAEQFF.

The CDR3 loop reads CASRRGSTDTQYF. The CDR3 DNA reads as TGTGCCAGCCGAAGGGGCAGCACAGATACGCAGTATTTT. The rearrangement links TRBV6-5 to TRBJ2-3; TRBD1 might be the D (5 bases). V lost 8 bases, J lost 0 bases, and 9 bases lay in between. From germline, CDR1 is MNHEY and CDR2 SVGAGI. The CDR3 has 13 amino acids.

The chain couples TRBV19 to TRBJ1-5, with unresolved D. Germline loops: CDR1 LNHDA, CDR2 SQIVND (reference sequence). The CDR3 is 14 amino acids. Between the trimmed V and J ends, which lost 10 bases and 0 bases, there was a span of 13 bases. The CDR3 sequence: CATQTTNSNQPQHF. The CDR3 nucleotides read TGTGCCACCCAAACAACTAATAGCAATCAGCCCCAGCATTTT.

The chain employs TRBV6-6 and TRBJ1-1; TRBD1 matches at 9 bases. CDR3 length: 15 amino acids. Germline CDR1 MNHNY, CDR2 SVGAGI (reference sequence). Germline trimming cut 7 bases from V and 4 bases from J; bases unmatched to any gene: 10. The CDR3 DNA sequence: TGTGCCAGCAATTTACAGGGGGCCTCGGGCACTGAAGCTTTCTTT. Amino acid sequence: CASNLQGASGTEAFF.

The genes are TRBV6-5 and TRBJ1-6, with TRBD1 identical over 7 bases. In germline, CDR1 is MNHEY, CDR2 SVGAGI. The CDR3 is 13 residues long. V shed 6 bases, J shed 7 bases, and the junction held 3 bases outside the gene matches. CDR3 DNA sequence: TGTGCCAGCAGGACAGGGACAAATTCACCCCTCCACTTT. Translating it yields CASRTGTNSPLHF.

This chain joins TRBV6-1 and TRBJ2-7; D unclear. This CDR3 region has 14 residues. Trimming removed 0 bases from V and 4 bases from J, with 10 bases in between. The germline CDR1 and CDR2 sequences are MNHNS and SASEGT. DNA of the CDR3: TGTGCCAGCAGTGAAGCTCCTTCCGCTTACGAGCAGTACTTC. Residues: CASSEAPSAYEQYF.

CDR3 sequence reads: CASSLWGYNEQFF. The CDR3 DNA follows: TGTGCCAGCAGCTTATGGGGTTACAATGAGCAGTTCTTC. The genes are TRBV5-4 and TRBJ2-1; D gene unclear. Germline CDR1 is SGHNT and CDR2 is YYREEE (reference sequence). CDR3 length: 13 residues. V lost 2 bases to trimming and J lost 4 bases, with 7 bases between them.

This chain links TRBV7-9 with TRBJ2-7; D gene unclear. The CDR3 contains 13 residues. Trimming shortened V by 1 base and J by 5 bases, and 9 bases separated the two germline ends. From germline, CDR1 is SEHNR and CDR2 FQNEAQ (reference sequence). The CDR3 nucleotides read TGTGCCAGCAGCTTAGGACATGGGGACGAGCAGTACTTC. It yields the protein CASSLGHGDEQYF.

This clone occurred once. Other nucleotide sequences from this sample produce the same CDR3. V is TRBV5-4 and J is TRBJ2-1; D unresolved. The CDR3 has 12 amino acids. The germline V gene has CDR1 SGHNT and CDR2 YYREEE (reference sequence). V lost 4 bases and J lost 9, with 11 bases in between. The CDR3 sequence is CASSLRSGEQFF. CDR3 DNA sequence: TGTGCCAGCAGCCTCAGGTCTGGTGAGCAGTTCTTC.

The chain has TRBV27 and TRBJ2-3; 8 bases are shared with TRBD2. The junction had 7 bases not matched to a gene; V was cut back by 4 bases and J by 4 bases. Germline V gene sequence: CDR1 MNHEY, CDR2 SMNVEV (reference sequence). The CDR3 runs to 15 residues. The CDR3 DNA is TGTGCCAGCAGTTCTAATCCGGGAGGGGCAGATACGCAGTATTTT. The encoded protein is CASSSNPGGADTQYF.